This is a list of T cell receptor beta chains from one sample in a study of T cell responses to AZD1222 COVID-19 vaccine. Here immunoSEQ multiplex PCR was the method, and the copy in TCRdb shows in-frame clones only, minus some. The sample consists of approximately 140,000 clones, 80% to 95% of them appearing once. The sample consisted of peripheral blood, taken 28 days after the second AZD1222 dose. The receptors stem from an adult who received the AZD1222 COVID-19 vaccine. The CDR3 runs from the conserved cysteine through the conserved F or W.

V gene	J gene	CDR3 protein
TRBV3-1/TRBV3-2	TRBJ2-7	CASSQAPSGNAPYEQYF
TRBV21-1	TRBJ2-1	CASSKGGLDNEQFF
TRBV3-1/TRBV3-2	TRBJ1-6	CASRYSADYNSPLHF
TRBV5-1	TRBJ1-1	CASRHTGDGNTEAFF
TRBV2	TRBJ1-3	CASSQPPGQGSGNTIYF
TRBV7-2	TRBJ1-2	CASSSPALYGYTF
TRBV2	TRBJ1-2	CASSLTGFYGYTF
TRBV3-1/TRBV3-2	TRBJ2-5	CASSQADRRQETQYF
TRBV10-1	TRBJ2-5	CASSESGPGTQYF
TRBV3-1/TRBV3-2	TRBJ1-4	CASSQEAGGGEKLFF
TRBV14	TRBJ2-1	CASSQAAGANNEQFF
TRBV29-1	TRBJ2-1	CSVDFDRYNEQFF
TRBV5-1	TRBJ2-7	CASSLGQGEAEQYF
TRBV30	TRBJ1-6	CAWSADSFSPLHF
TRBV19	TRBJ1-2	CASRPLQGAIYGYTF
TRBV27	TRBJ2-3	CASSSPSTRGDTQYF
TRBV15	TRBJ1-2	CATSRGHEGRTGYTF
TRBV7-6	TRBJ2-3	CASSLGQGFTDTQYF
TRBV30	TRBJ1-2	CAWGWIGTGGLHGYTF
TRBV4-1	TRBJ2-2	CASSQGPGHRGELFF
TRBV2	TRBJ1-3	CASSEGQISGNTIYF
TRBV12-5	TRBJ1-5	CASGLTGSGNQPQHF
TRBV6-4	TRBJ1-1	CASSTQGNTEAFF